The 25 T cell receptor beta chains listed next were all sequenced from one sample in a study of sequential checkpoint blockade in melanoma. Treatment meaning: randomized to nivolumab then ipilimumab (arm A) or the reverse (arm B). TCRdb keeps only in-frame clones here, not all; method: immunoSEQ multiplex PCR. In the table there are over 10,000 clones, 82% of which are singletons. This specimen was CD8+ T cells sorted from blood (inferred from file names), taken from a patient given nivolumab and ipilimumab in sequence. The origin of the receptors is a human donor with melanoma.

The V gene is TRBV28, the J gene TRBJ2-6; 13 bases match TRBD2. From germline, CDR1 is MDHEN and CDR2 SYDVKM. The V gene end was trimmed by 6 bases and the J gene end by 2 bases; junction bases not matched to a gene: 4. The CDR3 sequence is 17 residues long. CDR3 DNA sequence: TGTGCCAGCAGACAACTAGCGGGAGGGCCTGGGGCCAACGTCCTGACTTTC. Amino acid sequence: CASRQLAGGPGANVLTF.

This clone appeared once. V usage is TRBV19 and J usage is TRBJ2-1, with 8 bases identical to TRBD2. Trimming removed 4 bases from V and 3 bases from J; junction bases left unmatched: 2. The germline gives CDR1 LNHDA, CDR2 SQIVND (reference sequence). This CDR3 is built from 14 residues. The CDR3 DNA reads as TGTGCCAGTAGTACGGGGGGGGTCTACAATGAGCAGTTCTTC. It codes for CASSTGGVYNEQFF. The full variable domain, with the rest looked up from reference TRBV19 and TRBJ2-1, is DGGITQSPKYLFRKEGQNVTLSCEQNLNHDAMYWYRQDPGQGLRLIYYSQIVNDFQKGDIAEGYSVSREKKESFPLTVTSAQKNPTAFYLCASSTGGVYNEQFFGPGTRLTVL.

This clone is large in the sample. The chain carries TRBV6-4 and TRBJ2-1; the D gene is possibly TRBD2 (8 bases). CDR3 size: 14 residues. V was cut by 3 bases and J by 8 bases, with 14 bases left in between. Germline V gene data show CDR1 as MRHNA and CDR2 as SNTAGT. The CDR3 sequence: CASSEAGDRDEQFF. The CDR3 nucleotides read TGTGCCAGCAGTGAAGCGGGAGACAGGGATGAGCAGTTCTTC.

V is TRBV9 and J is TRBJ2-2; a weak D match, TRBD2 (6 bases). The germline gives CDR1 SGDLS, CDR2 YYNGEE. The CDR3 sequence is 15 residues long. V lost 2 bases and J lost 5, with 13 bases in between. The CDR3 nucleotides are TGTGCCAGCAGCGTCTACGGGAGTAGTACCGGGGAGCTGTTTTTT. This encodes CASSVYGSSTGELFF.

This clone is a singleton in its sample. The genes are TRBV28 and TRBJ2-7, with TRBD1 identical over 11 bases. Per the germline V gene, CDR1 is MDHEN and CDR2 is SYDVKM. This CDR3 comprises 15 residues. The V gene end was trimmed by 3 bases and the J gene end by 7 bases; junction bases not matched to a gene: 8. The CDR3 sequence: CASSFRGQGDREQYF. CDR3 in DNA: TGTGCCAGCAGTTTTCGGGGACAGGGGGATCGAGAGCAGTACTTC. The full variable domain, rest sourced from reference TRBV28 and TRBJ2-7, is DVKVTQSSRYLVKRTGEKVFLECVQDMDHENMFWYRQDPGLGLRLIYFSYDVKMKEKGDIPEGYSVSREKKERFSLILESASTNQTSMYLCASSFRGQGDREQYFGPGTRLTVT.

The CDR3 is CASSQANSGLLEQYF. DNA for the CDR3: TGCGCCAGCAGCCAAGCCAACAGTGGACTCTTAGAGCAGTACTTC. This rearrangement joins TRBV4-1 to TRBJ2-7; possibly TRBD2 for D (5 bases). Germline V gives CDR1 MGHRA, CDR2 YSYEKL. The CDR3 totals 15 residues. Trimming removed 1 base at V and 7 bases at J, with 17 bases between.

The chain links TRBV14 to TRBJ2-1; 7 bases align to TRBD2. Germline CDR1 SGHDN, CDR2 FVKESK. The CDR3 totals 14 residues. V shed 1 base and J 5 bases; nucleotides not matched to a gene: 2. The CDR3 protein is CASSQAGGHNEQFF. The CDR3 region has the DNA TGTGCCAGCAGCCAAGCGGGAGGTCACAATGAGCAGTTCTTC.

The rearrangement links TRBV27 to TRBJ2-5; 9 nucleotides match TRBD2. V shed 2 bases, J shed 5 bases, and the junction held 3 bases outside the gene matches. This CDR3 is 14 amino acids long. Germline-derived CDR1 and CDR2 are MNHEY and SMNVEV (reference sequence). This CDR3 reads CASSLAGGSETQYF. The CDR3 bases are TGTGCCAGCAGTTTAGCGGGAGGGTCTGAGACCCAGTACTTC.

The chain has TRBV7-6 and TRBJ2-5, with 10 nucleotides matching TRBD2. The J call may be faulty, since TRBJ2-7 better matches the DNA end. The CDR3 runs 17 residues. Per the germline V gene, CDR1 is SGHVS and CDR2 is FNYEAQ. In DNA, the CDR3 is TGTGCCAGCAGCAAAGAGGGACTAGCGAGCCTCTCCTACGAGCAGTACTTC. This translates into CASSKEGLASLSYEQYF.

J is TRBJ2-3 and V is TRBV4-1; 10 bases agree with TRBD1. Germline V gene sequence: CDR1 MGHRA, CDR2 YSYEKL. The CDR3 runs 17 residues. The V and J ends lost 4 bases and 0 bases, in that order; junction bases with no gene match: 7. CDR3 region: CASSPKGTGVSTDTQYF. The CDR3 nucleotides read TGCGCCAGCAGCCCCAAAGGGACAGGGGTGAGCACAGATACGCAGTATTTT.

This chain connects TRBV10-2 to TRBJ2-1; TRBD1 aligns across 8 bases. The CDR3 covers 14 residues. Germline assignment: CDR1 WSHSY and CDR2 SAAADI. The V segment lost 2 bases and the J segment 8 bases; nucleotides outside the gene matches: 5. The CDR3 spells CASSERTGPYEQFF. The CDR3 region has the DNA TGCGCCAGCAGTGAGAGGACAGGGCCGTATGAGCAGTTCTTC.

CDR3: CASSPPLAYGHTDTQYF. The CDR3 DNA reads TGTGCCAGCTCACCACCCCTAGCGTATGGGCACACAGATACGCAGTATTTT. The chain joins TRBV18 to TRBJ2-3; maybe TRBD2 (6 bases). Trimming left V 0 bases short and J 2 bases short, with 15 bases between. This CDR3 has 17 residues. CDR1 and CDR2 from the germline V gene are KGHSH and LQKENI.

V and J are TRBV6-5 and TRBJ2-5, with 9 bases identical to TRBD1. The CDR3 runs 15 residues. Germline CDR1 and CDR2: MNHEY and SVGAGI. Trimming at V came to 7 bases and at J to 2 bases, leaving 8 bases not matched to a gene. CDR3 sequence reads: CASTSLDRGQETQYF. The CDR3 DNA is TGTGCCAGCACTTCCCTTGACAGGGGGCAAGAGACCCAGTACTTC.

To note about this clone: A junction end diverges from the germline sequence, so it may reflect a read error. This rearrangement joins TRBV15 to TRBJ1-1; 9 bases are shared with TRBD1. CDR3 length equals 20 residues. In germline, CDR1 is LNHNV, CDR2 YYDKDF (reference sequence). This CDR3 reads CATSGESNRDRAHMNTEAFF. Here the CDR3 DNA reads TGTGCCACCAGCGGAGAGTCCAACCGGGACAGGGCCCACATGAACACTGAAGCTTTCTTT.

The chain recombines TRBV29-1 with TRBJ2-3; 8 nucleotides agree with TRBD2. Germline lookup yields CDR1 SQVTM and CDR2 ANQGSEA. Trimming removed 1 base from V and 0 bases from J; junction bases left unmatched: 6. This CDR3 has 16 residues. In nucleotides, the CDR3 is TGCAGCGTTGAAGCCACTAGCGGACTTAGCACAGATACGCAGTATTTT. Protein sequence: CSVEATSGLSTDTQYF.

The rearrangement uses TRBV29-1 and TRBJ1-1; no firm D call. V gave up 5 bases and J gave up 10 bases, with 14 bases separating them. The germline V gene encodes CDR1 SQVTM and CDR2 ANQGSEA. This CDR3 spans 11 amino acids. Here the CDR3 reads CSVPHSRGAFF. DNA for the CDR3: TGCAGCGTTCCCCATTCCCGAGGAGCTTTCTTT. The full variable domain, completed using reference TRBV29-1 and TRBJ1-1, is SAVISQKPSRDICQRGTSLTIQCQVDSQVTMMFWYRQQPGQSLTLIATANQGSEATYESGFVIDKFPISRPNLTFSTLTVSNMSPEDSSIYLCSVPHSRGAFFGQGTRLTVV.

V gene TRBV6-5 combines with J gene TRBJ1-1; 11 positions agree with TRBD1. The CDR3 totals 14 residues. V lost 2 bases and J lost 4; bases outside the gene matches: 0. Germline loops: CDR1 MNHEY, CDR2 SVGAGI. CDR3 in DNA: TGTGCCAGCAGTTACGGGACAGGGGGCACTGAAGCTTTCTTT. Translation: CASSYGTGGTEAFF.

The V and J genes are TRBV6-1 and TRBJ2-7; 12 positions match TRBD2. Germline-derived CDR1 and CDR2 are MNHNS and SASEGT. The CDR3 consists of 16 residues. Trimming cost V 2 bases and J 3 bases; bases outside gene matches: 5. CDR3: CASSETGLAGLYEQYF. The DNA for the CDR3 is TGTGCCAGCAGTGAAACAGGACTAGCGGGACTCTACGAGCAGTACTTC.

The rearrangement uses TRBV9 and TRBJ2-7; perhaps TRBD2 as D (5 bases). There are 16 residues in the CDR3. Germline V lookup: CDR1 SGDLS, CDR2 YYNGEE. Deletions cut 5 bases from V and 3 bases from J, with 21 bases between. CDR3 residues: CASSSGRSGIFYEQYF. In DNA, the CDR3 is TGTGCCAGCAGTTCCGGAAGGAGCGGAATTTTCTACGAGCAGTACTTC. Using reference TRBV9 and TRBJ2-7 for the parts outside the CDR3, the full variable domain is DSGVTQTPKHLITATGQRVTLRCSPRSGDLSVYWYQQSLDQGLQFLIQYYNGEERAKGNILERFSAQQFPDLHSELNLSSLELGDSALYFCASSSGRSGIFYEQYFGPGTRLTVT.

The chain links TRBV4-1 to TRBJ2-7; maybe TRBD1 (8 bases). V lost 0 bases and J lost 3, with 12 bases in between. Looked up from germline, CDR1 is MGHRA and CDR2 is YSYEKL. CDR3 size: 15 residues. In DNA form, the CDR3 reads TGCGCCAGCAGCCAAGAGAACAGGGGGGGCTACGAGCAGTACTTC. As protein: CASSQENRGGYEQYF.

This clone was counted between two and nine times. The gene calls are TRBV30 and TRBJ2-7, with TRBD2 matching 8 bases. With V trimmed by 1 base and J by 0 bases, 8 bases remained unmatched. CDR1 and CDR2 (germline): GTSNPN, SVGIG (reference sequence). This CDR3 is 16 amino acids long. CDR3 residues: CAWSGWERGFSYEQYF. CDR3 bases: TGTGCCTGGAGTGGATGGGAGCGGGGGTTCTCCTACGAGCAGTACTTC.

J is TRBJ2-7 and V is TRBV5-1; 8 bases fit TRBD1. Trimming cost V 0 bases and J 2 bases; bases outside gene matches: 4. Per germline, CDR1 SGHRS and CDR2 YFSETQ. The CDR3 totals 15 residues. The CDR3 nucleotides are TGCGCCAGCAGCTTGGGGGGACAGGAGGCCTACGAGCAGTACTTC. Its translation: CASSLGGQEAYEQYF.

This clone was seen more than once but under ten times. The chain has TRBV6-5 and TRBJ1-3, with 7 bases aligning to TRBD1. CDR1 is MNHEY, CDR2 SVGAGI, per germline. V trimming: 10 bases; J trimming: 3 bases; junction bases outside the gene matches: 0. This CDR3 has 11 amino acids. The CDR3 DNA is TGTGCCACAGGGGGTGGAAACACCATATATTTT. The encoded protein is CATGGGNTIYF.

V is TRBV19 and J is TRBJ1-1; D unclear. Germline V lookup: CDR1 LNHDA, CDR2 SQIVND (reference sequence). Trimming removed 6 bases from V and 0 bases from J, with 8 bases in between. This CDR3 is built from 13 residues. The CDR3 coding sequence is TGTGCCAGTAGCCTCACACTGAACACTGAAGCTTTCTTT. Translation gives CASSLTLNTEAFF. The full variable domain, in which reference TRBV19 and TRBJ1-1 provide the parts outside the CDR3, is DGGITQSPKYLFRKEGQNVTLSCEQNLNHDAMYWYRQDPGQGLRLIYYSQIVNDFQKGDIAEGYSVSREKKESFPLTVTSAQKNPTAFYLCASSLTLNTEAFFGQGTRLTVV.

This clone is a singleton in its sample. The chain employs TRBV5-1 and TRBJ2-5; D gene uncertain. The J call is doubtful: the DNA matches TRBJ2-7 better. The CDR3 is made up of 13 amino acids. CDR1 SGHRS and CDR2 YFSETQ come from the germline V gene. This chain's CDR3 is CASSHAPYYEQYF. In DNA, the CDR3 is TGCGCCAGCAGCCATGCACCCTACTACGAGCAGTACTTC.